These T cell receptor beta chains were read from a single sample in a study of cytomegalovirus exposure and HLA in healthy donors. Profiling relied on immunoSEQ multiplex PCR, and the TCRdb table lists in-frame clones only, not all of them. The table includes 150,000 to 200,000 clones, about 75% detected once. The sample was PBMCs. The receptors shown here come from a female donor in good health and CMV-seronegative. The CDR3 runs from the conserved cysteine through the conserved F or W. The order of the fields is J gene, V gene, CDR3 protein.

j_call: TRBJ2-7
v_call: TRBV5-1
cdr3_aa: CASSPEGRGEQYF

j_call: TRBJ2-1
v_call: TRBV6-1
cdr3_aa: CASRLLVSYNEQFF

j_call: TRBJ2-7
v_call: TRBV7-8
cdr3_aa: CASSLQSGGYEQYF

j_call: TRBJ2-7
v_call: TRBV6-6
cdr3_aa: CASSSDRAGQYF

j_call: TRBJ1-1
v_call: TRBV6-1
cdr3_aa: CASSLWTGLGAEAFF

j_call: TRBJ2-7
v_call: TRBV5-1
cdr3_aa: CASSLGVGTSAHEQYF

j_call: TRBJ2-7
v_call: TRBV7-2
cdr3_aa: CASSLARQDDYEQYF

j_call: TRBJ2-7
v_call: TRBV6-1
cdr3_aa: CASRGAWLYEQYF

j_call: TRBJ1-2
v_call: TRBV19
cdr3_aa: CASSRGMGYGYTF

j_call: TRBJ2-2
v_call: TRBV29-1
cdr3_aa: CSVVHPGAGAGELFF

j_call: TRBJ2-2
v_call: TRBV6-1
cdr3_aa: CASSTLGANTGELFF

j_call: TRBJ1-2
v_call: TRBV19
cdr3_aa: CASSISGGAGYTF

j_call: TRBJ1-1
v_call: TRBV5-4
cdr3_aa: CASSRGGVNTEAFF

j_call: TRBJ2-2
v_call: TRBV6-5
cdr3_aa: CASSYGGAGELFF

j_call: TRBJ1-1
v_call: TRBV19
cdr3_aa: CASSMGGMSEAFF

j_call: TRBJ2-1
v_call: TRBV9
cdr3_aa: CASAGRHEQFF